A selection of T cell receptor beta chains follows, all from one sample in a study of regulatory T cells in long-lasting Graves disease. TCRdb passed the multiplex PCR reads through MiXCR, listing each CDR3 protein once. The repertoire holds roughly 610,000 distinct CDR3 sequences, about 16% seen once, with about 11% in the top ten. The data also belong to a second study, concerning T cells in Graves' hyperthyroidism and ophthalmopathy.

Sequenced here: peripheral blood mononuclear cells (PBMCs), sampled at new diagnosis, from a patient treated with antithyroid drugs. The source of these receptors is a man younger than 35 with Graves disease. The CDR3 runs from the conserved cysteine through the conserved F or W. D genes are given only for firm matches. The listing skips clone size in some rows; elsewhere it reads once, few, many or a size class.

j_call,v_call,clone_size,d_call,cdr3_aa,cdr3_nt
TRBJ2-5,TRBV7-9,many,.,CASSQRTAGETQYF,TGTGCCAGCAGCCAACGGACAGCTGGGGAGACCCAGTACTTC
TRBJ2-7,TRBV12-3/TRBV12-4,many,.,CASSRPGVRGEQYF,TGTGCCAGCAGTCGTCCAGGGGTACGAGGGGAGCAGTACTTC
TRBJ2-7,TRBV11-2,many,.,CASSLDPGPYEQYF,TGTGCCAGCAGCTTAGATCCGGGCCCCTACGAGCAGTACTTC
TRBJ1-1,TRBV20-1,many,.,CSAMIGVSTEAFF,TGCAGTGCCATGATTGGGGTTAGCACTGAAGCTTTCTTT
TRBJ2-3,TRBV20-1,.,.,CSARDWARRPDTQYF,TGCAGTGCTAGAGATTGGGCCCGTCGCCCAGATACGCAGTATTTT
TRBJ2-7,TRBV11-2,many,.,CASSLEGNYEQYF,TGTGCCAGCAGTTTAGAGGGGAACTACGAGCAGTACTTC
TRBJ2-5,TRBV30,many,TRBD1,CAWRGQGVETQYF,TGTGCCTGGAGGGGACAGGGTGTTGAGACCCAGTACTTC
TRBJ1-1,TRBV4-1,few,.,CAGSQGGVNTEAFF,TGCGCCGGCAGCCAAGGAGGGGTGAACACTGAAGCTTTCTTT
TRBJ2-7,TRBV4-1,few,.,CASSPALQALYYEQYF,TGCGCCAGCAGCCCAGCCCTTCAGGCCTTATACTACGAGCAGTACTTC
TRBJ2-7,TRBV11-2,many,.,CASSSVTGSFYYEQYF,TGTGCCAGCAGCTCGGTAACAGGGTCTTTCTACTACGAGCAGTACTTC
TRBJ2-7,TRBV19,.,TRBD1,CASSISSTGSYEQYF,TGTGCCAGTAGTATTTCCTCGACAGGGTCCTACGAGCAGTACTTC
TRBJ2-1,TRBV6-2/TRBV6-3,many,TRBD2,CASSSSGLARNEQFF,TGTGCCAGCAGTTCCTCCGGACTAGCGAGAAATGAGCAGTTCTTC
TRBJ1-6,TRBV7-8,.,.,CASSLAGGAQAPLHF,TGTGCCAGCAGCTTAGCGGGGGGGGCGCAGGCACCCCTCCACTTT
TRBJ2-1,TRBV5-1,.,.,CASSRDAEQFF,TGCGCCAGCAGCCGGGACGCCGAGCAGTTCTTC
TRBJ1-2,TRBV27,many,.,CASSLFGGHNYGYTF,TGTGCCAGCAGTTTATTCGGGGGCCACAACTATGGCTACACCTTC
TRBJ1-1,TRBV3-1,many,TRBD1,CASSPRTGVTEAFF,TGTGCCAGCAGCCCACGGACAGGGGTCACTGAAGCTTTCTTT
TRBJ2-1,TRBV28,many,.,CATDLFGVDNEQFF,TGTGCCACCGACCTTTTTGGGGTCGACAATGAGCAGTTCTTC
TRBJ2-1,TRBV12-3/TRBV12-4,.,.,CASQGQGKFNEQFF,TGTGCCAGTCAGGGGCAGGGCAAATTCAATGAGCAGTTCTTC
TRBJ1-5,TRBV7-9,few,.,CASSRGGRTQPQHF,TGTGCCAGCAGCCGGGGAGGACGGACTCAGCCCCAGCATTTT
TRBJ2-7,TRBV7-2,many,TRBD2,CASSAGLARPYEQYF,TGTGCCAGCAGCGCGGGACTAGCCCGACCCTACGAGCAGTACTTC
TRBJ1-1,TRBV12-3/TRBV12-4,.,.,CASSPGGTGEAFF,TGTGCCAGCAGCCCCGGGGGAACAGGTGAAGCTTTCTTT
TRBJ2-7,TRBV6-2/TRBV6-3,.,.,CASSYSKGRGTYEQYF,TGTGCCAGCAGTTACTCGAAAGGGCGCGGGACCTACGAGCAGTACTTC
TRBJ2-7,TRBV11-2,.,.,CASSLDSPLYKQYF,TGTGCCAGCAGCTTAGATTCTCCCCTCTACAAGCAGTACTTC
TRBJ2-3,TRBV4-2,.,.,CASSLARASGTDTQYF,TGTGCCAGCAGCCTAGCCCGGGCTAGCGGCACAGATACGCAGTATTTT
TRBJ2-7,TRBV27,many,.,CASSLLAGAIPYEQYF,TGTGCCAGCAGTTTACTCGCAGGGGCCATACCATACGAGCAGTACTTC
TRBJ2-5,TRBV12-5,once,TRBD1,CASGFDRAETQYF,TGTGCTAGTGGTTTCGACAGGGCAGAGACCCAGTACTTC